This T cell receptor (beta chain) came from a study of cytomegalovirus exposure and HLA in healthy donors. For the study at large: As an earlier analysis found, 150 million to 200 million T cells yielded 117 million unique TCR beta sequences.

With 60 Vbeta and 13 Jbeta primers, the PCR was carried out. Assay used: immunoSEQ multiplex PCR; TCRdb lists only in-frame clones, some missing. Among about 130,000 clones listed, around 80% were seen once. Study-wide points: Immune exposure was documented only through CMV serostatus.

The CDR3 covers 14 residues. Trimming removed 6 bases from V and 5 bases from J; junction bases left unmatched: 9. CDR1 ENHRY and CDR2 SYGVKD come from the germline V gene. This clone occurred a few times. Its cognate antigen is unknown. Sample: PBMCs. This receptor was obtained from a female donor in good health and CMV-seronegative. The chain has TRBV10-3 and TRBJ1-1, with 7 bases lining up with TRBD1. This CDR3 is CAIRTGDGRTEAFF. CDR3 coding DNA: TGTGCCATCAGAACAGGGGACGGTAGGACTGAAGCTTTCTTT.